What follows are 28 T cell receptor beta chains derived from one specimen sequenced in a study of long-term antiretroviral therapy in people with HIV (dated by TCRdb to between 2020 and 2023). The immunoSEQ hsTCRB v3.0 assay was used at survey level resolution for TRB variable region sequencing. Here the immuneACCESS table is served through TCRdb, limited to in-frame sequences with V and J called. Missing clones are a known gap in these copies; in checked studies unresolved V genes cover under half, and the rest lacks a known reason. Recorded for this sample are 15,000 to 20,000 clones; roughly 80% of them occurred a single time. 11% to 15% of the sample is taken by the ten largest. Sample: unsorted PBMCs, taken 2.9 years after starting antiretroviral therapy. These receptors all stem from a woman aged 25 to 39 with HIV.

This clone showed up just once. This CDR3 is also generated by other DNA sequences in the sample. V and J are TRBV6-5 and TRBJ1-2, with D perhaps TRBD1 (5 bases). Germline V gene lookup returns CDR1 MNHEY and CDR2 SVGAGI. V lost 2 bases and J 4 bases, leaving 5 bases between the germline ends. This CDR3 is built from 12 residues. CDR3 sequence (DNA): TGTGCCAGCAGTTACGGGGGCTATGGCTACACCTTC. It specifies CASSYGGYGYTF.

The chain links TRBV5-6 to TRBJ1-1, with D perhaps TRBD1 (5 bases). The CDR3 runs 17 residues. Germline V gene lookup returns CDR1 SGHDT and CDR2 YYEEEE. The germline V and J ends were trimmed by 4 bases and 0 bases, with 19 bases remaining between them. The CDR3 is CASSPIRVGGVNTEAFF. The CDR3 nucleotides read TGTGCCAGCAGCCCTATTCGGGTGGGGGGGGTGAACACTGAAGCTTTCTTT. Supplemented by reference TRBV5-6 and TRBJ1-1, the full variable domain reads DAGVTQSPTHLIKTRGQQVTLRCSPKSGHDTVSWYQQALGQGPQFIFQYYEEEERQRGNFPDRFSGHQFPNYSSELNVNALLLGDSALYLCASSPIRVGGVNTEAFFGQGTRLTVV.

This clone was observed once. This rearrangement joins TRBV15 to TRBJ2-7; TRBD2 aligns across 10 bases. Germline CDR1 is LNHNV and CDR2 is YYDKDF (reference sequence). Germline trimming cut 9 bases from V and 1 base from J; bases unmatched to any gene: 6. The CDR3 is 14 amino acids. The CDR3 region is CATSSGGTSYEQYF. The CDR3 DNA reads TGTGCCACGAGTAGCGGGGGGACTTCCTACGAGCAGTACTTC.

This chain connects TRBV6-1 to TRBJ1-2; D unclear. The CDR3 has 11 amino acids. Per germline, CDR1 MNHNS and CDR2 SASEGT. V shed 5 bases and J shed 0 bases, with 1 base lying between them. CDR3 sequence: CASSTNYGYTF. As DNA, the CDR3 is TGTGCCAGCAGTACTAACTATGGCTACACCTTC.

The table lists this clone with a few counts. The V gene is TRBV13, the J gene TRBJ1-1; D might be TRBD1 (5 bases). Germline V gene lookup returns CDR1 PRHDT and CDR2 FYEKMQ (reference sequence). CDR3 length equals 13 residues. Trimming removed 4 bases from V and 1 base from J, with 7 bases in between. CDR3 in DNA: TGTGCCAGCAGCTGGAGGGGGAACACTGAAGCTTTCTTT. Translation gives CASSWRGNTEAFF.

CDR3 in amino acids: CASTPGDRSYNEQFF. The DNA of the CDR3 is TGCGCCAGCACCCCAGGGGACCGCTCCTACAATGAGCAGTTCTTC. V gene TRBV5-1 combines with J gene TRBJ2-1, with a tentative D call TRBD1 (6 bases). This CDR3 comprises 15 residues. Looked up from germline, CDR1 is SGHRS and CDR2 is YFSETQ. V was clipped by 6 bases and J by 0 bases, with 13 bases between them.

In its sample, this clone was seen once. The CDR3 region has the DNA TGTGCCAGCAGCGTAGCCAGTTTGAACACTGAAGCTTTCTTT. This sequence encodes CASSVASLNTEAFF. The J gene is TRBJ1-1, the V gene TRBV9, with no clear D. The CDR3 is 14 residues long. V was trimmed by 0 bases and J by 0 bases, leaving 6 bases between them. Germline V lookup: CDR1 SGDLS, CDR2 YYNGEE.

CDR3 in amino acids: CASSYSTGKALHF. CDR3 DNA sequence: TGTGCCAGCAGTTACTCGACAGGGAAGGCTCTCCACTTT. This chain links TRBV6-6 with TRBJ1-6; 7 nucleotides agree with TRBD1. Germline V gene data show CDR1 as MNHNY and CDR2 as SVGAGI (reference sequence). The CDR3 is made up of 13 amino acids. V lost 0 bases and J lost 16; bases outside the gene matches: 6.

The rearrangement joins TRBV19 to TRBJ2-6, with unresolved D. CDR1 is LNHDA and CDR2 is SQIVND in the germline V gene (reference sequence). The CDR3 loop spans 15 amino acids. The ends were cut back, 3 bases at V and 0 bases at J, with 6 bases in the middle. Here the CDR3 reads CASSMGFSGANVLTF. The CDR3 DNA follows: TGTGCCAGTAGTATGGGTTTCTCTGGGGCCAACGTCCTGACTTTC.

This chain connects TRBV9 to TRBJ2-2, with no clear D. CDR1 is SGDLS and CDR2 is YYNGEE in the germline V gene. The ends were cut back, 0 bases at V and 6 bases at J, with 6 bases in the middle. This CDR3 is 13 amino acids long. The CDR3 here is CASSVVGAGELFF. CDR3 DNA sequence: TGTGCCAGCAGCGTAGTTGGGGCCGGGGAGCTGTTTTTT.

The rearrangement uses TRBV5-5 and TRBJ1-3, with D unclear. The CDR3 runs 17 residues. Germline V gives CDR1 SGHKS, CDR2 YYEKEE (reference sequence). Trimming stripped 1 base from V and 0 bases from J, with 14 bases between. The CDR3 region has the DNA TGTGCCAGCAGCTTGAAGTGGCAGGCGAACTCTGGAAACACCATATATTTT. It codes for CASSLKWQANSGNTIYF.

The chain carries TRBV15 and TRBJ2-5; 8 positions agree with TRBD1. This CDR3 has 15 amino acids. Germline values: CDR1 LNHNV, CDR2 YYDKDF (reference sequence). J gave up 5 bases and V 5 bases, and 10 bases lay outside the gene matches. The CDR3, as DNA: TGTGCCACCAGCTTGGGAGGACAGGGAGGTGAGACCCAGTACTTC. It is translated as CATSLGGQGGETQYF.

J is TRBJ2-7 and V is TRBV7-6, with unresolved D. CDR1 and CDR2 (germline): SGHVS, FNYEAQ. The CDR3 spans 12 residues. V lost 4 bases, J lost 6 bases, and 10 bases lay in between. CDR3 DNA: TGTGCCAGCAGCTCGACGACTCCCGAGCAGTACTTC. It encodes CASSSTTPEQYF. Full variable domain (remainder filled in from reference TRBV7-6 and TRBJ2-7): GAGVSQSPRYKVTKRGQDVALRCDPISGHVSLYWYRQALGQGPEFLTYFNYEAQQDKSGLPNDRFSAERPEGSISTLTIQRTEQRDSAMYRCASSSTTPEQYFGPGTRLTVT.

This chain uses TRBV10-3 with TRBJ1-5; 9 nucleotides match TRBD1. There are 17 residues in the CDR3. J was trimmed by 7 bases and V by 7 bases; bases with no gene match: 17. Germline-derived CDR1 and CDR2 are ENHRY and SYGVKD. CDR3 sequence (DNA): TGTGCCATCAATAGGGGGACAGGGTGGTCTATGCGGCAGCCCCAGCATTTT. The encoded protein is CAINRGTGWSMRQPQHF.

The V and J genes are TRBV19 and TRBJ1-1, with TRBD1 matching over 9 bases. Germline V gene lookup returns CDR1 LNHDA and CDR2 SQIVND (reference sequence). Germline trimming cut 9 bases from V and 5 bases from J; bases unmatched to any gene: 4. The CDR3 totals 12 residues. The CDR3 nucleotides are TGTGCCAGCATGACAGGGGGGACTGAAGCTTTCTTT. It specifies CASMTGGTEAFF.

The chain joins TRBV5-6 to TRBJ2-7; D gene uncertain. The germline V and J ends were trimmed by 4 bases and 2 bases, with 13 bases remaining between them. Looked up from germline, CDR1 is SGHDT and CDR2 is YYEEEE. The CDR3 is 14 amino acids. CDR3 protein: CASSVGPPTYEQYF. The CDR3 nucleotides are TGTGCCAGCAGCGTGGGCCCTCCCACCTACGAGCAGTACTTC.

The CDR3 DNA follows: TGTGCCAGCAGCCAAGTTGGAGACATTCCTGGCTACACCTTC. This sequence encodes CASSQVGDIPGYTF. This sequence joins TRBV4-2 and TRBJ1-2; no reliable D call. The V gene lost 1 base and the J gene lost 7 bases, with 13 bases spanning the gap. This CDR3 comprises 14 residues. Germline-derived CDR1 and CDR2 are LGHNA and YNFKEQ.

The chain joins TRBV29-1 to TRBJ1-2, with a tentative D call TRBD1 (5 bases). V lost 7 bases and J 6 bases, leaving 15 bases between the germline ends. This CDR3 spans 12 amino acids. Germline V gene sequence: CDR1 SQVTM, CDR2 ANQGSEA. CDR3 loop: CSGLPLGDGYTF. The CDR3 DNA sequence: TGCAGCGGACTCCCCCTGGGGGATGGCTACACCTTC.

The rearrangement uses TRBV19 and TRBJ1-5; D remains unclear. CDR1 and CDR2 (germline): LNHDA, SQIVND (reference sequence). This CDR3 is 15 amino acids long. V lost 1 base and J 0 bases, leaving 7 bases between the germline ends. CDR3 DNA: TGTGCCAGTAGTATAGGCAGTCTTAGCAATCAGCCCCAGCATTTT. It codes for CASSIGSLSNQPQHF.

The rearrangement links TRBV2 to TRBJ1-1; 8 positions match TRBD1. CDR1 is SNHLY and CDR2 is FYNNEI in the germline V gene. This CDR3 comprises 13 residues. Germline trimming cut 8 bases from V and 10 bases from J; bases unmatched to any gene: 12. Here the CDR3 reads CASHGGGTGGAFF. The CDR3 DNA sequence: TGTGCCAGCCATGGGGGGGGGACAGGAGGAGCTTTCTTT.

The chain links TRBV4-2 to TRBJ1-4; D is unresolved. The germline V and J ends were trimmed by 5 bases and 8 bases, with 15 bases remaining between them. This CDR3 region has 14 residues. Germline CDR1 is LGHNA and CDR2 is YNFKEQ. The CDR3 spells CASSYGKGGEKLFF. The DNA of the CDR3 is TGTGCCAGCAGCTACGGGAAGGGTGGAGAAAAACTGTTTTTT.

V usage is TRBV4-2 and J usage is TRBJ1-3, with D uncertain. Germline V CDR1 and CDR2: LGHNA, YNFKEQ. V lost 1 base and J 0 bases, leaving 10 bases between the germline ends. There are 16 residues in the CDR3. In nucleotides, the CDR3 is TGTGCCAGCAGCCAAGGCCCCGAGAGCTCTGGAAACACCATATATTTT. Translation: CASSQGPESSGNTIYF.

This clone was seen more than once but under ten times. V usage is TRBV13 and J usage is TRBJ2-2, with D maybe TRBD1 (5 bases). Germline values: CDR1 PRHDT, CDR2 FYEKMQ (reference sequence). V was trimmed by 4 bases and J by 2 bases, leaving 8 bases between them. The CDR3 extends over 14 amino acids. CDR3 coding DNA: TGTGCCAGCAGCTCAGGGTCCAACACCGGGGAGCTGTTTTTT. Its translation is CASSSGSNTGELFF.

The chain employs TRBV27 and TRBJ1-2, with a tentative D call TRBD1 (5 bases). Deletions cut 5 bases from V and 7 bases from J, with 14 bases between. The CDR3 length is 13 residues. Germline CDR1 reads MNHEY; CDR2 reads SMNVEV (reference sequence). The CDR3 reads CASSGGLFAGYTF. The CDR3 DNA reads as TGTGCCAGCAGTGGGGGACTTTTCGCTGGCTACACCTTC.

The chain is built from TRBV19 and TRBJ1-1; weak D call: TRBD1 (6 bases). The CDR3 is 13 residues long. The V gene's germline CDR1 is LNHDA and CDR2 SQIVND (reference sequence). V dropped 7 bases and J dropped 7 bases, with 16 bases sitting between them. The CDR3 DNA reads TGTGCCAGTATCGATCGGACAGCGAATGAAGCTTTCTTT. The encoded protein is CASIDRTANEAFF.

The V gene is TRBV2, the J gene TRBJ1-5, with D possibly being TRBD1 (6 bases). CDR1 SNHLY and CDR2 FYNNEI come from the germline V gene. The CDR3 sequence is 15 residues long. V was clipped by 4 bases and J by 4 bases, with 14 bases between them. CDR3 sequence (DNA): TGTGCCAGCAGTGTCGATAGGGGGTGGAATCAGCCCCAGCATTTT. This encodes CASSVDRGWNQPQHF.

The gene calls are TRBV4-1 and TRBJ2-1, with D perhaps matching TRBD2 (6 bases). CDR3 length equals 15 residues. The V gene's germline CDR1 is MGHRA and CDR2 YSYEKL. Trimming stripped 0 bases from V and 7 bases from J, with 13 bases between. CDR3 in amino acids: CASSQEKVAVNEQFF. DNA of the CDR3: TGCGCCAGCAGCCAAGAGAAGGTAGCGGTGAATGAGCAGTTCTTC.

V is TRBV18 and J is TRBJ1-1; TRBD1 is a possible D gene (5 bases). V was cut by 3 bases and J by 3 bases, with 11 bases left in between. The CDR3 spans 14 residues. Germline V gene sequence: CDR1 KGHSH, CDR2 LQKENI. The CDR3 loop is CASSPGTSYTEAFF. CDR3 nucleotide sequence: TGTGCCAGCTCACCCGGGACCTCCTACACTGAAGCTTTCTTT.